These 20 T cell receptor beta chains were all obtained from the same sample, sequenced in a study of blood T cell repertoires in COVID-19. Sequencing used immunoSEQ multiplex PCR; TCRdb keeps in-frame clones, though not all of them. The sample yields hundreds of thousands of clones, around 82% seen once. Sequencing input: peripheral blood. All receptors derive from a man aged 80 or over with acute or convalescent COVID-19.

V and J are TRBV6-5 and TRBJ2-2; 9 bases map to TRBD1. V lost 10 bases and J lost 6; bases outside the gene matches: 6. Germline values: CDR1 MNHEY, CDR2 SVGAGI. CDR3 size: 13 residues. CDR3 loop: CATDRGESGELFF. The CDR3 DNA reads as TGTGCCACCGACAGGGGGGAATCCGGGGAGCTGTTTTTT.

There are a few counts of this clone. This CDR3 is also generated by other DNA sequences in the sample. This rearrangement joins TRBV2 to TRBJ1-1; TRBD1 agrees at 8 bases. V shed 6 bases, J shed 1 base, and the junction held 1 base outside the gene matches. The CDR3 runs to 13 residues. Germline assignment: CDR1 SNHLY and CDR2 FYNNEI. The CDR3 DNA is TGTGCCAGCAGCGGACAGGGGAACACTGAAGCTTTCTTT. Its protein product is CASSGQGNTEAFF.

V usage is TRBV6-5 and J usage is TRBJ2-6; D is undetermined. Per the germline V gene, CDR1 is MNHEY and CDR2 is SVGAGI. V was cut by 6 bases and J by 0 bases, with 9 bases left in between. This CDR3 is built from 15 residues. The CDR3 nucleotides are TGTGCCAGCAGCCATAGTGTCTCTGGGGCCAACGTCCTGACTTTC. It encodes CASSHSVSGANVLTF.

J is TRBJ2-1 and V is TRBV28, with D perhaps matching TRBD1 (6 bases). Germline loops: CDR1 MDHEN, CDR2 SYDVKM. The V and J ends lost 6 bases and 9 bases respectively, with 24 bases between them. This CDR3 spans 16 amino acids. CDR3 loop: CASSSGQTRGWIEQFF. For the CDR3, the DNA is TGTGCCAGCAGCTCCGGACAGACCCGTGGATGGATTGAGCAGTTCTTC.

The genes are TRBV18 and TRBJ2-1; D may be TRBD1 (5 bases). From germline, CDR1 is KGHSH and CDR2 LQKENI. With 0 bases removed from V and 5 bases from J, the gap between germline ends came to 14 bases. The CDR3 consists of 16 residues. The DNA for the CDR3 is TGTGCCAGCTCACCACCTCGACAGATATCCAACAATGAGCAGTTCTTC. Translating gives CASSPPRQISNNEQFF.

About this clone: The sample has other DNA sequences that encode this CDR3 too. The rearrangement joins TRBV2 to TRBJ2-7, with D tentatively TRBD1 (5 bases). This CDR3 has 13 residues. Deletions cut 6 bases from V and 0 bases from J, with 9 bases between. CDR1 SNHLY and CDR2 FYNNEI come from the germline V gene. CDR3 residues: CASSRVSSYEQYF. Written as DNA, the CDR3 is TGTGCCAGCAGCAGGGTGTCCTCCTACGAGCAGTACTTC.

This rearrangement joins TRBV7-2 to TRBJ2-1; no clear D gene. The CDR3 contains 15 residues. CDR1 is SGHTA, CDR2 FQGNSA, per germline. The V end was cut by 1 base, the J end by 9 bases, with 16 bases between. The CDR3 sequence is CASSLERPPRSEQFF. CDR3 bases: TGTGCCAGCAGCTTAGAGCGACCCCCTAGGAGTGAGCAGTTCTTC.

This chain joins TRBV20-1 and TRBJ2-3; D is unclear. Germline CDR1 is DFQATT and CDR2 is SNEGSKA (reference sequence). The CDR3 has 12 residues. Trimming took off 3 bases at V and 6 bases at J, with 10 bases between the two ends. The DNA for the CDR3 is TGCAGTGCTAGTCGGTCGGTGGATACGCAGTATTTT. Translated: CSASRSVDTQYF.

This chain joins TRBV29-1 and TRBJ2-3; 13 bases are shared with TRBD2. The germline CDR1 and CDR2 sequences are SQVTM and ANQGSEA. This CDR3 has 14 amino acids. J lost 7 bases, V lost 6 bases, and 7 bases had no gene match. In nucleotides, the CDR3 is TGCAGCGTGACCCGACTAGCGGGGGGAAATACGCAGTATTTT. It yields the protein CSVTRLAGGNTQYF.

The chain joins TRBV5-8 to TRBJ2-7, with 7 bases matching TRBD2. The V and J ends lost 0 bases and 2 bases, in that order; junction bases with no gene match: 11. Germline V gene sequence: CDR1 SGHTS, CDR2 YDEGEE. The CDR3 totals 17 residues. DNA for the CDR3: TGTGCCAGCAGCTTGGCTTATACGACTAGCCCAGCCTACGAGCAGTACTTC. Translated: CASSLAYTTSPAYEQYF.

This chain uses TRBV9 with TRBJ2-5; TRBD2 is a possible D gene (6 bases). The V end lost 2 bases, the J end lost 5 bases, and 10 bases lay between the germline ends. Germline V gene lookup returns CDR1 SGDLS and CDR2 YYNGEE. This CDR3 has 13 residues. The CDR3 protein is CASSVRDFETQYF. The CDR3 DNA is TGTGCCAGCAGCGTCCGGGACTTCGAGACCCAGTACTTC.

V is TRBV6-5 and J is TRBJ1-3; 9 bases match TRBD1. V shed 4 bases, J shed 1 base, and the junction held 5 bases outside the gene matches. This CDR3 comprises 16 residues. Per germline, CDR1 MNHEY and CDR2 SVGAGI. The CDR3 DNA sequence: TGTGCCAGCAGTTCATGGGACAGGGATTCTGGAAACACCATATATTTT. It translates to CASSSWDRDSGNTIYF.

The CDR3 region has the DNA TGCGCCAGCAGCCTTGAACAGGGGCGTGCGGAAAAACTGTTTTTT. Its protein is CASSLEQGRAEKLFF. The chain recombines TRBV5-1 with TRBJ1-4; 7 bases line up with TRBD1. V shed 4 bases and J 8 bases; nucleotides not matched to a gene: 11. Germline V gene data show CDR1 as SGHRS and CDR2 as YFSETQ. The CDR3 is 15 residues long.

This chain links TRBV24-1 with TRBJ2-5; 9 bases are a match to TRBD2. Looked up from germline, CDR1 is KGHDR and CDR2 is SFDVKD. There are 15 residues in the CDR3. Germline trimming cut 4 bases from V and 7 bases from J; bases unmatched to any gene: 9. The CDR3 coding sequence is TGTGCCACCAGTGACCCAGCGGGGGGACCTCGGACCCAGTACTTC. Translation: CATSDPAGGPRTQYF.

This rearrangement joins TRBV21-1 to TRBJ2-5; the DNA was not used to check the table's D call, TRBD1. TRBV21-1 is flagged as a pseudogene. This CDR3 has 15 residues. CDR3 region: CASSKVGGSEETQYF. CDR3 coding DNA: TGTGCCAGCAGCAAAGTAGGGGGTAGCGAAGAGACCCAGTACTTC.

This clone appeared many times. The gene calls are TRBV5-6 and TRBJ1-1, with TRBD1 matching 7 bases. Germline CDR1 SGHDT, CDR2 YYEEEE. There are 15 residues in the CDR3. Trimming cost V 4 bases and J 2 bases; bases outside gene matches: 8. The CDR3 nucleotides read TGTGCCAGCAGCATCCGGGACAGACCCAACACTGAAGCTTTCTTT. Protein sequence: CASSIRDRPNTEAFF.

The chain combines TRBV28 with TRBJ2-7, with D possibly being TRBD2 (6 bases). The CDR3 has 15 amino acids. V lost 5 bases, J lost 2 bases, and 16 bases lay in between. Looked up from germline, CDR1 is MDHEN and CDR2 is SYDVKM. In nucleotides, the CDR3 is TGTGCCAGCAGTCAGTTCGGGACTGGGACCTACGAGCAGTACTTC. Encoded protein: CASSQFGTGTYEQYF.

The chain employs TRBV28 and TRBJ1-2; D gene ambiguous. Trimming took 7 bases from V and 4 from J, leaving 10 bases between them. The length of the CDR3 is 12 residues. From germline, CDR1 is MDHEN and CDR2 SYDVKM. For the CDR3, the DNA is TGTGCCAGCATGCGGCAGAGCTATGGCTACACCTTC. It translates to CASMRQSYGYTF.

This clone has just a few counts. This sequence joins TRBV5-4 and TRBJ2-5, with 9 nucleotides matching TRBD2. Losses at the gene ends were 5 bases for V and 1 base for J; bases not matched to a gene: 6. CDR1 and CDR2 from the germline V gene are SGHNT and YYREEE (reference sequence). The CDR3 spans 15 residues. This CDR3 is CASRVSGSRQETQYF. CDR3 bases: TGTGCCAGCAGGGTTAGCGGGAGCCGCCAAGAGACCCAGTACTTC.

The chain links TRBV19 to TRBJ1-2, with D possibly being TRBD1 (6 bases). CDR3 length equals 14 residues. Trimming took 8 bases from V and 8 from J, leaving 21 bases between them. Germline values: CDR1 LNHDA, CDR2 SQIVND (reference sequence). CDR3 residues: CASGIGQSRRGYTF. The CDR3 DNA reads TGTGCCAGTGGAATAGGACAGTCCCGTAGAGGCTACACCTTC.